A selection of T cell receptor beta chains follows, all from one sample in a study of cytomegalovirus exposure and HLA in healthy donors. Repertoires were generated with immunoSEQ multiplex PCR, while TCRdb's copy carries only in-frame clones and drops some. The table lists some 69,000 clones, roughly 95% of them singletons, with about 4.6% in the top ten. Sequenced: PBMCs. The receptor set was obtained from a woman aged 18-29 years in good health and CMV-seropositive. CDR3s include the opening cysteine and the closing phenylalanine or tryptophan. D genes are given only for firm matches. Some rows have no size entry. The others give once, few or many, or a class for an expanded clone.

>-|TRBV2|TRBD1|TRBJ2-5
CASSGDSQETQYF
TGTGCCAGCAGTGGGGACAGCCAAGAGACCCAGTACTTC
>-|TRBV6-5|-|TRBJ2-7
CASSYSTAAAEQYF
TGTGCCAGCAGTTACTCCACGGCGGCTGCCGAGCAGTACTTC
>-|TRBV27|TRBD2|TRBJ2-7
CASSHRLAGSGKVYEQYF
TGTGCCAGCAGCCACCGGCTAGCGGGGTCTGGCAAAGTCTACGAGCAGTACTTC
>-|TRBV6-5|TRBD1|TRBJ1-2
CASSRTGSSVDGYTF
TGTGCCAGCAGCCGGACAGGGTCGTCGGTGGATGGCTACACCTTC
>-|TRBV7-2|TRBD2|TRBJ2-7
CASSFGTTHRDEQYF
TGTGCCAGCAGCTTCGGGACTACCCACCGGGACGAGCAGTACTTC
>once|TRBV19|TRBD2|TRBJ2-7
CASSIGLAEGFSYEQYF
TGTGCCAGTAGTATAGGTCTAGCGGAGGGATTCTCCTACGAGCAGTACTTC
>-|TRBV6-5|-|TRBJ2-7
CASRIQDEQYF
TGTGCCAGCAGGATCCAGGACGAGCAGTACTTC
>-|TRBV7-9|TRBD2|TRBJ2-3
CASSLALAGVLDTQYF
TGTGCCAGCAGCTTAGCCCTAGCGGGAGTGTTAGATACGCAGTATTTT
>-|TRBV11-3|TRBD2|TRBJ2-3
CASYGEGPDTQYF
TGTGCCTCGTACGGGGAGGGGCCAGATACGCAGTATTTT
>-|TRBV5-1|-|TRBJ2-2
CASSLVLRTTRNTGELFF
TGCGCCAGCAGCTTGGTCCTTCGGACAACTCGTAACACCGGGGAGCTGTTTTTT
>-|TRBV5-6|TRBD2|TRBJ2-1
CASSTGLADIYNEQFF
TGTGCCAGCAGCACGGGACTAGCGGACATATACAATGAGCAGTTCTTC
>-|TRBV29-1|TRBD1|TRBJ2-3
CSVRTGTDTQYF
TGCAGCGTGCGGACAGGGACAGATACGCAGTATTTT
>once|TRBV18|TRBD1|TRBJ1-2
CASSPGTEGDGYTF
TGTGCCAGCTCACCCGGGACAGAAGGGGATGGCTACACCTTC
>-|TRBV6-1|TRBD1|TRBJ2-7
CASSHQTGAPHEQYF
TGTGCCAGCAGTCACCAGACAGGGGCGCCACACGAGCAGTACTTC
>-|TRBV7-9|TRBD2|TRBJ2-2
CASSRTSGKNGELFF
TGTGCCAGCAGCCGGACTAGCGGGAAAAACGGGGAGCTGTTTTTT